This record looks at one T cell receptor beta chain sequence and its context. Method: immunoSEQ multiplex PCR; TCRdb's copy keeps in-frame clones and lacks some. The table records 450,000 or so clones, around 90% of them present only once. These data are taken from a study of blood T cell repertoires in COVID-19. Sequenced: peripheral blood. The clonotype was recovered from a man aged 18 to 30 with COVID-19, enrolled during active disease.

The CDR3 sequence is CASRGGRILYGYTF. Written as DNA, the CDR3 is TGTGCCAGCAGGGGGGGACGGATCCTCTATGGCTACACCTTC. The V call is TRBV2, the J call TRBJ1-2; D perhaps matches TRBD1 (5 bases). This CDR3 comprises 14 residues. Germline loops: CDR1 SNHLY, CDR2 FYNNEI. V lost 6 bases, J lost 4 bases, and 15 bases lay in between.